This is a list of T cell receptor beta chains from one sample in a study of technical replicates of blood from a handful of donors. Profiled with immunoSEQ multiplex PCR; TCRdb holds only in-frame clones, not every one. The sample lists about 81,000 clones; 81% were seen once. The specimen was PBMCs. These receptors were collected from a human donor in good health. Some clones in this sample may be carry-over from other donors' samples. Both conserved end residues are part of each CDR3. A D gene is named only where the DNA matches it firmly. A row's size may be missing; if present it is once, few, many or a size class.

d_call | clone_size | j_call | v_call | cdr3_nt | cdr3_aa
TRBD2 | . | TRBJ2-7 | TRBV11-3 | TGTGCCAGCAGCCCCGGGGGGGTCGGCGACGAGCAGTACTTC | CASSPGGVGDEQYF
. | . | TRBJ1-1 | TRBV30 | TGTGCCTGGAGTGTAAAACACCCTAACACTGAAGCTTTCTTT | CAWSVKHPNTEAFF
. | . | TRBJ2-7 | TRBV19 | TGTGCCAGTAGTGCCTTAAGCCAGGGGTACGAGCAGTACTTC | CASSALSQGYEQYF
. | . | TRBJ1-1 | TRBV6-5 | TGTGCCAGCAGTTACACCCGTTCGGTTACTGAAGCTTTCTTT | CASSYTRSVTEAFF
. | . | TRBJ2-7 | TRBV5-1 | TGCGCCAGCAGCTTGGCTCAGGCAGGTGTGGCGCACGAGCAGTACTTC | CASSLAQAGVAHEQYF
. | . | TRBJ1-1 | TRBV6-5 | TGTGCCAGCAGTCCCCAGGTTCGTAGGACTGAAGCTTTCTTT | CASSPQVRRTEAFF
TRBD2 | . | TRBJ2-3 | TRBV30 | TGTGCCTGGAACCGATTAGCGGGAGTCGTTAGCACAGATACGCAGTATTTT | CAWNRLAGVVSTDTQYF
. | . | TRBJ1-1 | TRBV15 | TGTGCCACCAGCAGAGATGAATGGCACATGAACACTGAAGCTTTCTTT | CATSRDEWHMNTEAFF
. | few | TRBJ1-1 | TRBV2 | TGTGCCAGCAGAGGGGACACCCGGAACACTGAAGCTTTCTTT | CASRGDTRNTEAFF
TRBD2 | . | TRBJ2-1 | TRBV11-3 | TGTGCCAGCAGTAGAACTAGCGGGGGATTAAGTGAGCAGTTCTTC | CASSRTSGGLSEQFF
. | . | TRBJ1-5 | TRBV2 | TGTGCCAGCAGTTTGGCCCCGGGGAATCAGCCCCAGCATTTT | CASSLAPGNQPQHF
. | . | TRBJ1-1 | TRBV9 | TGTGCCAGCAGCGTAGGCGGTTTTAACACTGAAGCTTTCTTT | CASSVGGFNTEAFF
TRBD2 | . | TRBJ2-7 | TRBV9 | TGTGCCAGCAGCGTAGGGTCTAGCGGGAGCTACGAGCAGTACTTC | CASSVGSSGSYEQYF
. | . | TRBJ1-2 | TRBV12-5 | TGTGCTAGTGGTTTGGTGGCAGGGTCTGTAAACTATGGCTACACCTTC | CASGLVAGSVNYGYTF
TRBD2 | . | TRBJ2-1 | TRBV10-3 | TGTGCCATCCGAGCGGGAGGGCCCAATGAGCAGTTCTTC | CAIRAGGPNEQFF
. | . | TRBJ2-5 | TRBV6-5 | TGTGCCAGCACCTATGGGCGGACCCAGTACTTC | CASTYGRTQYF
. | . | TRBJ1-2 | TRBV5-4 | TGTGCCAGCAGCCCCTTAGTGGGGACTTATGGCTACACCTTC | CASSPLVGTYGYTF
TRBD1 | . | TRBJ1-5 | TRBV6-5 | TGTGCCAGCAGCGATCCGGGACAGGGGTCCCAGCATTTT | CASSDPGQGSQHF
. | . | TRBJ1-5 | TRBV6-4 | TGTGCCAGCAGTGACTCGCCAGGTAGCAATCAGCCCCAGCATTTT | CASSDSPGSNQPQHF
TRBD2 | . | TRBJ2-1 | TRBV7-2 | TGTGCCAGCAGCTTAGTTGGCGGGGGGGCCAATGAGCAGTTCTTC | CASSLVGGGANEQFF
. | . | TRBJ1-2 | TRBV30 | TGTGCCTGGAGTGTAACCGACTCCCTGCGGGGCTACACCTTC | CAWSVTDSLRGYTF
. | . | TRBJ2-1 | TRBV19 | TGTGCCAGTAGTACCTCAGGGGGGTTACCCTACAATGAGCAGTTCTTC | CASSTSGGLPYNEQFF
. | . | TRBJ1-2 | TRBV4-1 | TGCGCCAGCAGCCAAGATCCTGGGAGGGTCGGCTATGGCTACACCTTC | CASSQDPGRVGYGYTF